The 29 T cell receptor beta chains in this list originate from one sample, sequenced in a study of blood T cell repertoires in COVID-19. The data were produced by immunoSEQ multiplex PCR, yet TCRdb's version contains in-frame clones alone and is incomplete. Of about 270,000 clones in the sample, 90% are singletons; the top ten hold over 4%. Specimen: PBMCs or T cells enriched from blood (not recorded which). All receptors derive from a woman aged 25 to 39 with acute COVID-19.

The rearrangement joins TRBV5-1 to TRBJ2-3; TRBD1 agrees at 9 bases. Per the germline V gene, CDR1 is SGHRS and CDR2 is YFSETQ. CDR3 length: 14 residues. V shed 4 bases and J 4 bases; nucleotides not matched to a gene: 4. CDR3: CASSRQGEPDTQYF. The CDR3 DNA reads as TGCGCCAGCAGCAGACAGGGGGAACCAGATACGCAGTATTTT.

This chain links TRBV5-1 with TRBJ2-3, with D possibly matching TRBD2 (5 bases). V dropped 3 bases and J dropped 5 bases, with 22 bases sitting between them. The CDR3 sequence is 17 residues long. Germline lookup yields CDR1 SGHRS and CDR2 YFSETQ. CDR3 sequence: CASSSRTYLTQIDTQYF. CDR3 nucleotide sequence: TGCGCCAGCAGCTCGAGGACTTATCTGACACAAATAGATACGCAGTATTTT. The full variable domain, rest sourced from reference TRBV5-1 and TRBJ2-3, is KAGVTQTPRYLIKTRGQQVTLSCSPISGHRSVSWYQQTPGQGLQFLFEYFSETQRNKGNFPGRFSGRQFSNSRSEMNVSTLELGDSALYLCASSSRTYLTQIDTQYFGPGTRLTVL.

The rearrangement uses TRBV10-1 and TRBJ2-2, with D perhaps matching TRBD2 (5 bases). Germline V CDR1 and CDR2: WNHNN, SYGVQD (reference sequence). The V gene lost 8 bases and the J gene lost 5 bases, with 9 bases spanning the gap. The CDR3 is 12 residues long. DNA for the CDR3: TGCGCCAGCGGGGAGACTACCGGGGAGCTGTTTTTT. Protein product: CASGETTGELFF.

The rearrangement joins TRBV7-9 to TRBJ2-7; D ambiguous. The CDR3 totals 14 residues. Germline CDR1 is SEHNR and CDR2 is FQNEAQ (reference sequence). The V end was cut by 1 base, the J end by 4 bases, with 11 bases between. CDR3 bases: TGTGCCAGCAGCTTAGAACCCGGTCCATACGAGCAGTACTTC. This codes for CASSLEPGPYEQYF. Based on the CDR3 plus reference TRBV7-9 and TRBJ2-7, the full variable domain is DTGVSQNPRHKITKRGQNVTFRCDPISEHNRLYWYRQTLGQGPEFLTYFQNEAQLEKSRLLSDRFSAERPKGSFSTLEIQRTEQGDSAMYLCASSLEPGPYEQYFGPGTRLTVT.

Regarding this clone: This same CDR3 is encoded by further DNA sequences in the sample. The rearrangement uses TRBV20-1 and TRBJ2-1; 12 positions agree with TRBD2. V trimming: 3 bases; J trimming: 4 bases; junction bases outside the gene matches: 4. In germline, CDR1 is DFQATT, CDR2 SNEGSKA (reference sequence). The CDR3 totals 15 residues. The DNA of the CDR3 is TGCAGTGCTAGTCATGGGACTAGCGGGTACAATGAGCAGTTCTTC. It specifies CSASHGTSGYNEQFF.

This rearrangement joins TRBV10-3 to TRBJ1-1; TRBD1 aligns across 9 bases. The CDR3 loop spans 14 amino acids. V was pared by 6 bases and J by 1 base, with 3 bases of the junction left unmatched. CDR1 and CDR2 (germline): ENHRY, SYGVKD. The CDR3 DNA reads as TGTGCCATCAGAGGGGACAGGGAGAACACTGAAGCTTTCTTT. It encodes CAIRGDRENTEAFF.

The rearrangement links TRBV5-1 to TRBJ2-5; 12 positions agree with TRBD2. CDR1 is SGHRS, CDR2 YFSETQ, per germline. The CDR3 has 15 residues. With 3 bases clipped from V and 5 bases from J, the junction kept 5 bases outside the gene matches. The CDR3 nucleotides read TGCGCCAGCAGCTCTGGGACTAGCGGGTGGGAGACCCAGTACTTC. It specifies CASSSGTSGWETQYF.

The chain joins TRBV10-3 to TRBJ2-1, with D possibly TRBD2 on 6 matching bases. Per the germline V gene, CDR1 is ENHRY and CDR2 is SYGVKD. The CDR3 contains 15 residues. V was shortened by 6 bases and J by 1 base, with 13 bases between the two germline ends. Here the CDR3 reads CAIRYRTISYNEQFF. The CDR3 coding sequence is TGTGCCATCAGATACCGGACTATTTCCTACAATGAGCAGTTCTTC.

The chain recombines TRBV29-1 with TRBJ2-2, with no clear D. The CDR3 is made up of 12 amino acids. V shed 2 bases and J shed 5 bases, with 6 bases lying between them. The germline CDR1 and CDR2 sequences are SQVTM and ANQGSEA. The CDR3 DNA is TGCAGCGTTGAACCACAGACCGGGGAGCTGTTTTTT. This encodes CSVEPQTGELFF.

This rearrangement joins TRBV14 to TRBJ1-2; no reliable D call. CDR1 and CDR2 (germline): SGHDN, FVKESK. The V and J ends lost 0 bases and 4 bases respectively, with 9 bases between them. CDR3 length: 14 amino acids. The CDR3 DNA reads TGTGCCAGCAGCCAAGATTGGAACAGCTATGGCTACACCTTC. Encoded protein: CASSQDWNSYGYTF.

The chain uses TRBV20-1 and TRBJ2-1; TRBD2 aligns across 9 bases. The CDR3 length is 15 residues. Germline loops: CDR1 DFQATT, CDR2 SNEGSKA (reference sequence). The J segment lost 8 bases and the V segment lost 3 bases, leaving 11 bases of the junction unmatched. The CDR3 region is CSASRAGGPGYEQFF. CDR3 in DNA: TGCAGTGCTAGTCGTGCGGGAGGGCCGGGATATGAGCAGTTCTTC.

This chain connects TRBV7-6 to TRBJ2-7; a possible D gene is TRBD1 (6 bases). Per the germline V gene, CDR1 is SGHVS and CDR2 is FNYEAQ. Trimming shortened V by 6 bases and J by 0 bases, and 12 bases separated the two germline ends. The CDR3 covers 14 residues. The CDR3 DNA reads TGTGCCAGCAGTACAGGGCCCAGCTCCTACGAGCAGTACTTC. This gives the protein CASSTGPSSYEQYF. Looking up the rest from reference TRBV7-6 and TRBJ2-7 gives the full variable domain: GAGVSQSPRYKVTKRGQDVALRCDPISGHVSLYWYRQALGQGPEFLTYFNYEAQQDKSGLPNDRFSAERPEGSISTLTIQRTEQRDSAMYRCASSTGPSSYEQYFGPGTRLTVT.

Here the CDR3 reads CASSQSPGSYGYTF. The DNA for the CDR3 is TGCGCCAGCAGCCAATCCCCAGGGTCCTATGGCTACACCTTC. The V and J genes are TRBV4-1 and TRBJ1-2, with TRBD1 as a possible D gene (5 bases). V dropped 2 bases and J dropped 4 bases, with 11 bases sitting between them. The CDR3 sequence is 14 residues long. CDR1 MGHRA and CDR2 YSYEKL come from the germline V gene.

V is TRBV11-2 and J is TRBJ2-2; D is unresolved. Germline loops: CDR1 SGHAT, CDR2 FQNNGV. The CDR3 sequence is 16 residues long. V lost 2 bases to trimming and J lost 4 bases, with 14 bases between them. The CDR3 region has the DNA TGTGCCAGCAGCTTATGGAGTCAGCGATCCACCGGGGAGCTGTTTTTT. Its protein product is CASSLWSQRSTGELFF.

The CDR3 here is CASSPTGLAGSYEQYF. The CDR3 coding sequence is TGCGCCAGCAGCCCGACTGGACTAGCGGGTTCCTACGAGCAGTACTTC. The chain has TRBV5-1 and TRBJ2-7, with 11 positions matching TRBD2. The ends lost 4 bases at V and 1 base at J; junction bases unmatched: 7. The length of the CDR3 is 16 residues. Germline values: CDR1 SGHRS, CDR2 YFSETQ. The whole variable domain, remainder taken from reference TRBV5-1 and TRBJ2-7, is KAGVTQTPRYLIKTRGQQVTLSCSPISGHRSVSWYQQTPGQGLQFLFEYFSETQRNKGNFPGRFSGRQFSNSRSEMNVSTLELGDSALYLCASSPTGLAGSYEQYFGPGTRLTVT.

The chain combines TRBV5-1 with TRBJ2-6, with D unclear. Deletions cut 0 bases from V and 1 base from J, with 11 bases between. The length of the CDR3 is 17 residues. From germline, CDR1 is SGHRS and CDR2 YFSETQ. CDR3 region: CASSLEPSTSGANVLTF. The CDR3 DNA follows: TGCGCCAGCAGCTTGGAACCATCTACTTCTGGGGCCAACGTCCTGACTTTC. Full variable domain (outside the CDR3, taken from reference TRBV5-1 and TRBJ2-6): KAGVTQTPRYLIKTRGQQVTLSCSPISGHRSVSWYQQTPGQGLQFLFEYFSETQRNKGNFPGRFSGRQFSNSRSEMNVSTLELGDSALYLCASSLEPSTSGANVLTFGAGSRLTVL.

The chain joins TRBV30 to TRBJ1-6, with 8 bases lining up with TRBD1. Germline lookup yields CDR1 GTSNPN and CDR2 SVGIG (reference sequence). The CDR3 extends over 13 amino acids. The V segment lost 4 bases and the J segment 7 bases; nucleotides outside the gene matches: 3. CDR3 protein: CAWNRQGNSPLHF. The CDR3 coding sequence is TGTGCCTGGAATAGACAGGGGAATTCACCCCTCCACTTT.

The chain combines TRBV7-2 with TRBJ1-4, with TRBD1 matching over 9 bases. The CDR3 loop spans 14 amino acids. With V trimmed by 5 bases and J by 10 bases, 8 bases remained unmatched. Germline V gene lookup returns CDR1 SGHTA and CDR2 FQGNSA. CDR3 sequence: CASSQGQGLGKLFF. The CDR3 region has the DNA TGTGCCAGCAGCCAGGGACAGGGACTAGGAAAACTGTTTTTT. Using reference TRBV7-2 and TRBJ1-4 for the parts outside the CDR3, the full variable domain is GAGVSQSPSNKVTEKGKDVELRCDPISGHTALYWYRQSLGQGLEFLIYFQGNSAPDKSGLPSDRFSAERTGGSVSTLTIQRTQQEDSAVYLCASSQGQGLGKLFFGSGTQLSVL.

The chain couples TRBV19 to TRBJ2-7; 8 bases align to TRBD1. CDR3 length equals 17 residues. Looked up from germline, CDR1 is LNHDA and CDR2 is SQIVND (reference sequence). V was pared by 6 bases and J by 0 bases, with 13 bases of the junction left unmatched. CDR3 in DNA: TGTGCCAGTAGCCCTAGGATGACAGGGGCCATCTCCTACGAGCAGTACTTC. Residues: CASSPRMTGAISYEQYF.

The V gene is TRBV24-1, the J gene TRBJ2-2; D perhaps matches TRBD2 (5 bases). Germline assignment: CDR1 KGHDR and CDR2 SFDVKD. This CDR3 is 17 amino acids long. Trimming stripped 4 bases from V and 0 bases from J, with 14 bases between. This chain's CDR3 is CATSDLPAGANTGELFF. In nucleotides, the CDR3 is TGTGCCACCAGTGACCTACCCGCCGGGGCGAACACCGGGGAGCTGTTTTTT.

This chain joins TRBV11-1 and TRBJ2-1; 8 nucleotides agree with TRBD2. The CDR3 is 15 residues long. Per germline, CDR1 SGHAT and CDR2 FQDESV (reference sequence). The trim removed 9 bases at V and 8 bases at J, leaving 15 bases unmatched. The CDR3 region is CASQPTSGWGYEQFF. The CDR3 nucleotides read TGTGCCAGTCAACCAACTAGCGGATGGGGTTATGAGCAGTTCTTC.

The chain carries TRBV28 and TRBJ2-7, with unresolved D. Germline V gene sequence: CDR1 MDHEN, CDR2 SYDVKM. CDR3 length equals 14 residues. V was pared by 6 bases and J by 0 bases, with 12 bases between. The CDR3 nucleotides are TGTGCCAGCAGCCCGCTTACAGACTCCTACGAGCAGTACTTC. It specifies CASSPLTDSYEQYF.

The rearrangement uses TRBV3-1 (or the pseudogene TRBV3-2) and TRBJ2-3; D might be TRBD2 (5 bases). In germline, CDR1 is LGHDT, CDR2 YNNKEL (reference sequence). Between the trimmed V and J ends, which lost 0 bases and 4 bases, there was a span of 11 bases. This CDR3 is 15 amino acids long. Written as DNA, the CDR3 is TGTGCCAGCAGCCAAGAGAGATTGAGGGCAGATACGCAGTATTTT. Translating gives CASSQERLRADTQYF.

This clone showed up just a few times. V gene TRBV28 combines with J gene TRBJ1-4, with 8 bases identical to TRBD1. V lost 1 base, J lost 7 bases, and 5 bases stayed unmatched. The length of the CDR3 is 15 residues. Germline CDR1 reads MDHEN; CDR2 reads SYDVKM. This CDR3 is CASSLLVTGGEKLFF. CDR3 coding DNA: TGTGCCAGCAGTTTATTAGTAACAGGGGGTGAAAAACTGTTTTTT. The full variable domain, its missing parts supplied by reference TRBV28 and TRBJ1-4, is DVKVTQSSRYLVKRTGEKVFLECVQDMDHENMFWYRQDPGLGLRLIYFSYDVKMKEKGDIPEGYSVSREKKERFSLILESASTNQTSMYLCASSLLVTGGEKLFFGSGTQLSVL.

V and J are TRBV29-1 and TRBJ1-1; weak D call: TRBD1 (6 bases). V dropped 5 bases and J dropped 3 bases, with 13 bases sitting between them. This CDR3 comprises 13 residues. CDR1 and CDR2 (germline): SQVTM, ANQGSEA. CDR3: CSVQQGRHTEAFF. The CDR3 region has the DNA TGCAGCGTTCAACAGGGCAGACACACTGAAGCTTTCTTT.

The chain is built from TRBV13 and TRBJ2-1; 8 bases align to TRBD2. This CDR3 has 17 amino acids. Germline CDR1 and CDR2: PRHDT and FYEKMQ (reference sequence). The ends lost 4 bases at V and 0 bases at J; junction bases unmatched: 8. The CDR3 sequence: CASSSWTSPSSYNEQFF. The CDR3 nucleotides read TGTGCCAGCAGCTCGTGGACTAGCCCCAGCTCCTACAATGAGCAGTTCTTC.

This chain uses TRBV27 with TRBJ2-7; D is perhaps TRBD2 (6 bases). This CDR3 is built from 15 residues. V lost 10 bases to trimming and J lost 3 bases, with 22 bases between them. Per germline, CDR1 MNHEY and CDR2 SMNVEV (reference sequence). CDR3 in DNA: TGTGCCACCCTTCCACTAAACGGGGGACTCTACGAGCAGTACTTC. Translation: CATLPLNGGLYEQYF.

This chain connects TRBV11-2 to TRBJ2-1; TRBD1 is a possible D gene (6 bases). V was clipped by 0 bases and J by 3 bases, with 9 bases between them. Germline V gene sequence: CDR1 SGHAT, CDR2 FQNNGV. This CDR3 is built from 15 residues. This chain's CDR3 is CASSLEGQDYNEQFF. The CDR3 coding sequence is TGTGCCAGCAGCTTAGAGGGACAAGACTACAATGAGCAGTTCTTC.

This clone was seen just once. The chain joins TRBV5-8 to TRBJ2-5; 9 bases are a match to TRBD1. V dropped 4 bases and J dropped 5; count of bases not matched to a gene: 9. CDR1 and CDR2 from the germline V gene are SGHTS and YDEGEE. The length of the CDR3 is 15 residues. The CDR3 spells CASSPGQGTPETQYF. CDR3 coding DNA: TGTGCCAGCAGCCCGGGACAGGGAACCCCGGAGACCCAGTACTTC.